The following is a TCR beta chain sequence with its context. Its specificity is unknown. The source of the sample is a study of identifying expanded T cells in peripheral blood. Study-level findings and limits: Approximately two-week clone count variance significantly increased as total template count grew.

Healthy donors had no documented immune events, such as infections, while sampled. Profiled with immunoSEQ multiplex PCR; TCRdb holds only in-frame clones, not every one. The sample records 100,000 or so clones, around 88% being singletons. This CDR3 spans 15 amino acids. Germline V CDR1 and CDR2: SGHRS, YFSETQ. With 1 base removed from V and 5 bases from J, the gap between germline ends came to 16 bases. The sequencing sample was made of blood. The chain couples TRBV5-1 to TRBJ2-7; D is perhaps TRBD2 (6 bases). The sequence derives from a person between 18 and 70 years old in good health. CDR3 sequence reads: CASSLQGRGWDEQYF. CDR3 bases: TGCGCCAGCAGCTTGCAAGGCCGGGGGTGGGACGAGCAGTACTTC.